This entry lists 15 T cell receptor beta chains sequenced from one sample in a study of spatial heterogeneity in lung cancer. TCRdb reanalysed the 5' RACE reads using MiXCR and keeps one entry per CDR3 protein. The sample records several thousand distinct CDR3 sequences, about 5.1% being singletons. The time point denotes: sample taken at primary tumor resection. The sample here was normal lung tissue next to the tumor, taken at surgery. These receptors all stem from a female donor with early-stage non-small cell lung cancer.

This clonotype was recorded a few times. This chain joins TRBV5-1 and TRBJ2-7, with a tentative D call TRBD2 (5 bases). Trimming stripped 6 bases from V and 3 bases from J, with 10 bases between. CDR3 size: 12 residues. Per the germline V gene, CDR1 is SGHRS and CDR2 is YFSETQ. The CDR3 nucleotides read TGCGCCAGCACGGGAACTGGCTACGAGCAGTACTTC. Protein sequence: CASTGTGYEQYF.

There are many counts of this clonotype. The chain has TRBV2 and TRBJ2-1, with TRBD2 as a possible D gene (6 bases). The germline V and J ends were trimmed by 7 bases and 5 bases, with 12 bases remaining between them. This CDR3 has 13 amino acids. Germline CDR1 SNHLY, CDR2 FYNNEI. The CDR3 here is CASTLARDNEQFF. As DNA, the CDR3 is TGTGCCAGCACTCTAGCGCGAGACAATGAGCAGTTCTTC.

In DNA form, the CDR3 reads TGTGCCAGCAGCCGGCTAGCGGGAGGCTACAATGAGCAGTTCTTC. The encoded protein is CASSRLAGGYNEQFF. The chain combines TRBV3-1 with TRBJ2-1; 11 bases line up with TRBD2. The V gene end was trimmed by 4 bases and the J gene end by 3 bases; junction bases not matched to a gene: 2. CDR1 is LGHDT and CDR2 is YNNKEL in the germline V gene (reference sequence). CDR3 size: 15 residues.

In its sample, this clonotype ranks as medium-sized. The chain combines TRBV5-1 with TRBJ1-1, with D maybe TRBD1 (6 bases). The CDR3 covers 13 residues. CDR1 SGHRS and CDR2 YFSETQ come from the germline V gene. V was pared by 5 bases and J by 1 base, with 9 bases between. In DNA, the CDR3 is TGCGCCAGCAGGCAGACAGGGAACACTGAAGCTTTCTTT. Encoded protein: CASRQTGNTEAFF.

The CDR3 bases are TGCGCCAGCAGCCAAGATGGAATGGGCGGGACCCGTCACGAGCAGTACTTC. Translation: CASSQDGMGGTRHEQYF. The chain has TRBV4-1 and TRBJ2-7, with D possibly TRBD2 on 6 matching bases. Trimming left V 0 bases short and J 5 bases short, with 20 bases between. The CDR3 has 17 amino acids. CDR1 MGHRA and CDR2 YSYEKL come from the germline V gene.

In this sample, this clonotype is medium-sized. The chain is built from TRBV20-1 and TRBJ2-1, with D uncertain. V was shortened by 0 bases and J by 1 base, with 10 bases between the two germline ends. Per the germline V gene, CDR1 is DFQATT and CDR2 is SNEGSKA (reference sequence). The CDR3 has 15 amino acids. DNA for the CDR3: TGCAGTGCTAGAGATGTGGAGAGGTCCTACAATGAGCAGTTCTTC. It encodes CSARDVERSYNEQFF.

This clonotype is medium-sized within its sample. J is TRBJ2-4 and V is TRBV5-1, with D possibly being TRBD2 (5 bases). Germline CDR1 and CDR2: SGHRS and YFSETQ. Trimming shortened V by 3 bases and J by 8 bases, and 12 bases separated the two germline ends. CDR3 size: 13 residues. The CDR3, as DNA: TGCGCCAGCAGCTCACCAGCCGGGGACATTCAGTACTTC. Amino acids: CASSSPAGDIQYF.

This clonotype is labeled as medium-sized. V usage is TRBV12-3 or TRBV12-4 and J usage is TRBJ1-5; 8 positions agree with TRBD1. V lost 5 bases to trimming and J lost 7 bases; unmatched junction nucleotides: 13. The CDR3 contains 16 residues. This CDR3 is CASSQQTGAEGQPQHF. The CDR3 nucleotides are TGTGCCAGCAGTCAACAGACAGGGGCCGAGGGACAGCCCCAGCATTTT.

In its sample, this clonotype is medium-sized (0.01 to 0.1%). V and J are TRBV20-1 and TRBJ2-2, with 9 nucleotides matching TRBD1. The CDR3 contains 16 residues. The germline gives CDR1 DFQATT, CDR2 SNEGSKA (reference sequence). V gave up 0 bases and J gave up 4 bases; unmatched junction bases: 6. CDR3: CSARDRGTGFTGELFF. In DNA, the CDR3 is TGCAGTGCTAGAGATCGGGGGACAGGGTTCACCGGGGAGCTGTTTTTT.

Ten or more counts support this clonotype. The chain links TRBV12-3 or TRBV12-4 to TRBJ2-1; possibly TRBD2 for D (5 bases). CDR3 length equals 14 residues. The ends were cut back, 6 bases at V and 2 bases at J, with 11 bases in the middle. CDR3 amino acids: CASSDPGAYNEQFF. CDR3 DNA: TGTGCCAGCAGCGATCCCGGGGCCTACAATGAGCAGTTCTTC.

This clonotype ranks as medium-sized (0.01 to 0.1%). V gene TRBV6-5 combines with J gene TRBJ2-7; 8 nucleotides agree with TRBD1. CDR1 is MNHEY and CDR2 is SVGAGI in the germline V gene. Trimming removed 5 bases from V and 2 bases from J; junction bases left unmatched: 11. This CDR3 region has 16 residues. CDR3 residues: CASSLFRDRITYEQYF. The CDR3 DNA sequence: TGTGCCAGCAGTCTTTTCCGGGACAGGATAACCTACGAGCAGTACTTC.

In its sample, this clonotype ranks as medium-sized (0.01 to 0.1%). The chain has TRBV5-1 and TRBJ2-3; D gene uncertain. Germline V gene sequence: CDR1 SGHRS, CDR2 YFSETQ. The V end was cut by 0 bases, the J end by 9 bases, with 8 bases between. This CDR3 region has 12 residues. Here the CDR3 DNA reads TGCGCCAGCAGCTTGGACGCCACGACGCAGTATTTT. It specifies CASSLDATTQYF.

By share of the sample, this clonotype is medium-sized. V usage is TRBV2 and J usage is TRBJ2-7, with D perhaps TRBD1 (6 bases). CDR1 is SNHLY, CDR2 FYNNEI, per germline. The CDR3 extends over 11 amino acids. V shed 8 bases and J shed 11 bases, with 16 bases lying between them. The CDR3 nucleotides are TGTGCCAGCCGAAACAGGGTATTCGAGTACTTC. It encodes CASRNRVFEYF.

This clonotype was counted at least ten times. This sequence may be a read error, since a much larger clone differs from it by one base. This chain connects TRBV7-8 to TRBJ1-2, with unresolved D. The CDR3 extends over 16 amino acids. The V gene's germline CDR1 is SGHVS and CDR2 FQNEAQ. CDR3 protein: CASSLSARTGGYGYNF. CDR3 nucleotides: TGTGCCAGCAGCTTAAGTGCTAGAACGGGCGGCTATGGCTACAACTTC.

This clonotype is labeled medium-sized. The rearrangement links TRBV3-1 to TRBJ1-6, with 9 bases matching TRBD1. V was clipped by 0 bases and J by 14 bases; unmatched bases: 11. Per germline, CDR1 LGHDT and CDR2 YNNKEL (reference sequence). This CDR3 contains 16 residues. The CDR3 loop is CASSQDRRDRVAALHF. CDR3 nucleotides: TGTGCCAGCAGCCAAGATCGGCGGGACAGGGTAGCGGCCCTCCACTTT.